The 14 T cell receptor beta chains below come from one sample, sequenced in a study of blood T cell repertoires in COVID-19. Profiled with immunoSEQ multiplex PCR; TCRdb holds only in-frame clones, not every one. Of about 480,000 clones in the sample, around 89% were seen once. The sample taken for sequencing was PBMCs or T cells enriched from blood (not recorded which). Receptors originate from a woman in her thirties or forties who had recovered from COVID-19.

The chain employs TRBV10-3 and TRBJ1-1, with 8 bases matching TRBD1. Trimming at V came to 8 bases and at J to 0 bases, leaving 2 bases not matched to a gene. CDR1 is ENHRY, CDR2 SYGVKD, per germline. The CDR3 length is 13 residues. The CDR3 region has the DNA TGTGCCATCTCGACAGGGGTGAACACTGAAGCTTTCTTT. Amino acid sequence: CAISTGVNTEAFF.

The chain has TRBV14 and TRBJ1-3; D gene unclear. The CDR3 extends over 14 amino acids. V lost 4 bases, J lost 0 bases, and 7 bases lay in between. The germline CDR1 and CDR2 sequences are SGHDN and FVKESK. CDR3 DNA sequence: TGTGCCAGCAGCCCCAGTTTCTCTGGAAACACCATATATTTT. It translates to CASSPSFSGNTIYF.

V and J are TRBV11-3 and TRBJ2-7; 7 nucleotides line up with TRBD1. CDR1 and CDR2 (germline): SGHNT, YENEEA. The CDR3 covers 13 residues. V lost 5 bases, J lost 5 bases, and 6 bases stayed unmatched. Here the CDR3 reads CASSPTGMHEQYF. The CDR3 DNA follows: TGTGCCAGCAGCCCGACAGGGATGCACGAGCAGTACTTC.

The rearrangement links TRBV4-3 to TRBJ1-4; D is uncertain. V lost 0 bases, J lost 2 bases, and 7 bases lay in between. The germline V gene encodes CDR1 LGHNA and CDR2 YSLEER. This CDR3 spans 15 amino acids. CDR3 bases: TGCGCCAGCAGCCAAGACAGGACTACTAATGAAAAACTGTTTTTT. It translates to CASSQDRTTNEKLFF.

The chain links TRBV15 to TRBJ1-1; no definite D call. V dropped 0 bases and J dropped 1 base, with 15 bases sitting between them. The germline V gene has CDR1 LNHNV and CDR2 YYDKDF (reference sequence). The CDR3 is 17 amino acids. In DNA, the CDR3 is TGTGCCACCAGCAGAGATCGTCGTTACAGAACGAACACTGAAGCTTTCTTT. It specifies CATSRDRRYRTNTEAFF.

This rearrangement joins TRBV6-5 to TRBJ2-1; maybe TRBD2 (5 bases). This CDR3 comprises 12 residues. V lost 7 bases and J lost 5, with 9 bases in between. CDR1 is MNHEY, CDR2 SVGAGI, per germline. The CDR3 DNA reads TGTGCCAGCACAGCGGATCACAATGAGCAGTTCTTC. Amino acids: CASTADHNEQFF.

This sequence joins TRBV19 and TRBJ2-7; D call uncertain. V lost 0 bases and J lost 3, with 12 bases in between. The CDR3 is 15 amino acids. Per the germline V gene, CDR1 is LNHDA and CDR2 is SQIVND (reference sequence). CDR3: CASSIDLGQSYEQYF. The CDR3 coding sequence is TGTGCCAGTAGTATAGATCTTGGGCAGAGCTACGAGCAGTACTTC.

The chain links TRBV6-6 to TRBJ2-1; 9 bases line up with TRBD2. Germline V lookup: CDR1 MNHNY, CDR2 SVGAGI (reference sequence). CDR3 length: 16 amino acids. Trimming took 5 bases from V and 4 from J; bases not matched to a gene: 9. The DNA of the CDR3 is TGTGCCAGCAGTCCCTTGGCGGGAGGGAGGTACAATGAGCAGTTCTTC. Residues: CASSPLAGGRYNEQFF.

The CDR3 spells CASSQEGSGGTEAFF. CDR3 bases: TGTGCCAGCAGCCAAGAGGGCAGCGGAGGAACTGAAGCTTTCTTT. V is TRBV4-2 and J is TRBJ1-1, with D unresolved. The CDR3 is made up of 15 amino acids. Deletions cut 0 bases from V and 5 bases from J, with 13 bases between. Germline V gives CDR1 LGHNA, CDR2 YNFKEQ.

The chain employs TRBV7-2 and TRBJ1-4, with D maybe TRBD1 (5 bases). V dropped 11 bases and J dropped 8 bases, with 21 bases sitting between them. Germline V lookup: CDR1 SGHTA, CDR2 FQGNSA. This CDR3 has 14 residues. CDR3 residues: CASSLGVSREKLFF. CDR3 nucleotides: TGTGCCTCAAGCTTAGGGGTCTCGCGGGAAAAACTGTTTTTT.

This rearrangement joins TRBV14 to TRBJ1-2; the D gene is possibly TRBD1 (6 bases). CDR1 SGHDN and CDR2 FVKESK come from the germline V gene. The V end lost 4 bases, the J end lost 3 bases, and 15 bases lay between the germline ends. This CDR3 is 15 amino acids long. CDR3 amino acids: CASSLTGIPHYGYTF. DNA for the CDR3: TGTGCCAGCAGCCTAACAGGGATTCCCCACTATGGCTACACCTTC.

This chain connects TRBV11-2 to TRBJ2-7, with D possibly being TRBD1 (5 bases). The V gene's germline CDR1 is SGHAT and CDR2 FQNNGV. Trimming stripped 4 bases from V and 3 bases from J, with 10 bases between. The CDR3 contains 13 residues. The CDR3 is CASSSDRIYEQYF. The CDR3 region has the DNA TGTGCCAGCAGCTCCGACAGAATCTACGAGCAGTACTTC.

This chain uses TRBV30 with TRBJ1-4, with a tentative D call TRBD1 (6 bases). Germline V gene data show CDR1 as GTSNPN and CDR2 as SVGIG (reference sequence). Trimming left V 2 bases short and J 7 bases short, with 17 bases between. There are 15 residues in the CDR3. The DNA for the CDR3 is TGTGCCTGGAGTCCCAAGACGGGGGGCGGTGAAAAACTGTTTTTT. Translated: CAWSPKTGGGEKLFF.

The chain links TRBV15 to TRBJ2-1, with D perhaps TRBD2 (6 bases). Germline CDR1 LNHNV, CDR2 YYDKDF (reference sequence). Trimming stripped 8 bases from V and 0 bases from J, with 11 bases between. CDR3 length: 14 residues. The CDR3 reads CATSEGSSYNEQFF. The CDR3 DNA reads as TGTGCCACCTCGGAGGGGAGCTCCTACAATGAGCAGTTCTTC.